This T cell receptor beta chain comes out of a study of shared clonotypes between healthy human individuals. Study findings and constraints: Clonotype sharing among donors, it was expected, would be affected by sequencing depth.

Ten immunoSEQ deep assay plates served to sequence unsorted PBMC DNA. Original processing methods: As immunoSEQ supplied junction-only sequences (without quality scores), filtering differed. The table came from immunoSEQ multiplex PCR; TCRdb's copy has only in-frame clones and leaves some out. Clonal size and the V and J genes are those of that table, whereas D and trimming came from the DNA. There are 550,000 to 600,000 clones in the sample; around 78% occur only once, and more than 10% lies in the top ten. This CDR3 region has 14 residues. Germline V gene sequence: CDR1 MDHEN, CDR2 SYDVKM. V dropped 6 bases and J dropped 4 bases, with 15 bases sitting between them. There were only Caucasian adults among the donors, and all lived in Nashville, Tennessee. Worth noting for this clone: Its antigen is as yet unknown.

The clonotype comes from a woman aged 40 to 50 in good health. Some clones in this sample may be carry-over from other donors' samples. The source material was PBMCs. This rearrangement joins TRBV28 to TRBJ2-5; D may be TRBD1 or TRBD2 (7 bases each). The CDR3 sequence: CASSRPRGGETQYF. Written as DNA, the CDR3 is TGTGCCAGCAGCCGACCCAGGGGGGGAGAGACCCAGTACTTC.